This is a list of T cell receptor beta chains from one sample in a study of early T cells in non-severe SARS-CoV-2 infection. TCRdb ran MiXCR on the 5' RACE reads and lists one entry per CDR3 protein. Of approximately 70,000 distinct CDR3 sequences in the sample, around 5% were seen once. The sequencing here drew on whole blood, taken at baseline. The receptors originated from an adult who was a healthcare worker with PCR-confirmed SARS-CoV-2 infection or an uninfected control (not recorded which). The CDR3 runs from the conserved cysteine through the conserved F or W. A D gene is named only where the DNA matches it firmly. For some rows the clone size is stated as once, few or many, or as a class when expanded; others skip it.

d_gene,j_gene,abundance,v_gene,CDR3nt,CDR3aa
.,TRBJ2-2,few,TRBV12-3/TRBV12-4,TGTGCCAGCAGTATCGACAGGAACACCGGGGAGCTGTTTTTT,CASSIDRNTGELFF
.,TRBJ2-3,.,TRBV11-2,TGTGCCAGCAGCCCCGACAGGATTCCTCAGGATACGCAGTATTTT,CASSPDRIPQDTQYF
TRBD1,TRBJ2-7,few,TRBV25-1,TGTGCCAGCAGAACCGAAGGGGGCGCGGACGAGCAGTACTTC,CASRTEGGADEQYF
.,TRBJ2-1,many,TRBV19,TGTGCCAGTAGTACCTCAGGGACCTCCTACAATGAGCAGTTCTTC,CASSTSGTSYNEQFF
TRBD1,TRBJ1-4,few,TRBV30,TGTGCCTGGGAAGAACAGGGGGTTAGTAATGAAAAACTGTTTTTT,CAWEEQGVSNEKLFF
TRBD2,TRBJ2-5,few,TRBV12-3/TRBV12-4,TGTGCCAGCAGTTTACCGGGAGGGCCGAGGTCGACCCAGTACTTC,CASSLPGGPRSTQYF
TRBD2,TRBJ2-1,many,TRBV12-3/TRBV12-4,TGTGCCAGCAGTTTCCGGGAGGGTTCCTACAATGAGCAGTTCTTC,CASSFREGSYNEQFF
.,TRBJ2-7,.,TRBV12-3/TRBV12-4,TGTGCCAGCAGTCCCGGGGACTCTTCCTACGAGCAGTACTTC,CASSPGDSSYEQYF
TRBD1,TRBJ1-2,.,TRBV20-1,TGCAGTGCTCCCCCCAGGGGGCAAAACTATGGCTACACCTTC,CSAPPRGQNYGYTF
.,TRBJ1-5,.,TRBV6-7,TGTGCCAGCCCGCGAGGAGTATGGGGTCATCAGCCCCAGCATTTT,CASPRGVWGHQPQHF
.,TRBJ1-6,many,TRBV27,TGTGCCAGCAATCCACGGGCACCGGGGGGCGCATATAATTCACCCCTCCACTTT,CASNPRAPGGAYNSPLHF
.,TRBJ1-2,many,TRBV29-1,TGCAGCGTTGTGATCGGCGAAGGGGGTTATGGCTACACCTTC,CSVVIGEGGYGYTF
.,TRBJ2-3,many,TRBV7-2,TGTGCCAGCAGCCCCCCAGGTGGAGATACGCAGTATTTT,CASSPPGGDTQYF
TRBD1,TRBJ2-7,.,TRBV14,TGTGCCAGCAGCCAGAGGACAGGAGCATCCTACGAGCAGTACTTC,CASSQRTGASYEQYF
TRBD1,TRBJ1-6,many,TRBV9,TGTGCCAGCAGCGTAGAGCAGGGGGATAATTCACCCCTCCACTTT,CASSVEQGDNSPLHF
.,TRBJ2-5,few,TRBV7-9,TGTGCCAGCAGCCATATTCAGGGCGGCCAAGAGACCCAGTACTTC,CASSHIQGGQETQYF
.,TRBJ1-6,many,TRBV5-6,TGTGCCAGCAGCTTGAGGGAACCCCGGTATAATTCACCCCTCCACTTT,CASSLREPRYNSPLHF
TRBD2,TRBJ2-7,.,TRBV28,TGTGCCAGCAGTTTACTAGCGGAATCCTACGAGCAGTACTTC,CASSLLAESYEQYF
.,TRBJ2-1,many,TRBV19,TGTGCCAGTAGTATAGCCCCCCCTCATGAGCAGTTCTTC,CASSIAPPHEQFF
.,TRBJ2-3,.,TRBV24-1,TGTGCCACCAAAAGCGGAGAAAGCACAGATACGCAGTATTTT,CATKSGESTDTQYF
.,TRBJ2-3,.,TRBV7-8,TGTGCCAGCAGCTTCAGGGCAACGGGCACAGATACGCAGTATTTT,CASSFRATGTDTQYF
TRBD1,TRBJ1-5,many,TRBV28,TGTGCCAGCAGTTCCACAGGGGTCGGGAGTCAGCCCCAGCATTTT,CASSSTGVGSQPQHF
.,TRBJ2-7,few,TRBV10-3,TGTGCCATCAGTGAGCCCGCCTACGAGCAGTACTTC,CAISEPAYEQYF
TRBD1,TRBJ1-1,.,TRBV27,TGTGCCAGCAGTCAAAAGGGACAGATGAACACTGAAGCTTTCTTT,CASSQKGQMNTEAFF
.,TRBJ2-7,.,TRBV30,TGTGCCTGGAGTATCGGGGTCTCCTACGAGCAGTACTTC,CAWSIGVSYEQYF
.,TRBJ1-1,few,TRBV30,TGTGCCACTCTAGACAGCAACACTGAAGCTTTCTTT,CATLDSNTEAFF
TRBD1,TRBJ2-5,many,TRBV12-3/TRBV12-4,TGTGCCAGCAGTTCGCAGGGGGTGGAGACCCAGTACTTC,CASSSQGVETQYF
.,TRBJ2-7,many,TRBV12-3/TRBV12-4,TGTGCCAGCAGCCTCTCTCCCTACGAGCAGTACTTC,CASSLSPYEQYF
TRBD1,TRBJ2-3,many,TRBV2,TGTGCCAGCAGTGGTAGGGGGCCCAGCACAGATACGCAGTATTTT,CASSGRGPSTDTQYF
TRBD1,TRBJ1-2,few,TRBV3-1,TGTGCCAGCAGCCCACAGGGGGCTCTTGGCTACACCTTC,CASSPQGALGYTF
.,TRBJ2-7,.,TRBV6-6,TGTGCCAGCAGTTACTCGTGGGACCTGAGCTCCTACGAGCAGTACTTC,CASSYSWDLSSYEQYF
.,TRBJ1-1,many,TRBV5-1,TGCGCCAGCAGCTTGGCCGGAGCTCAAGAAGCTTTCTTT,CASSLAGAQEAFF
TRBD1,TRBJ1-1,many,TRBV7-2,TGTGCCACCACGTCCCGGGACAGGACGAAACCCACCCTGAACACTGAAGCTTTCTTT,CATTSRDRTKPTLNTEAFF
.,TRBJ1-3,many,TRBV11-2,TGTGCCAGCAGCTCCCCTGGGGGAAACACCATATATTTT,CASSSPGGNTIYF
TRBD2,TRBJ2-7,.,TRBV28,TGTGCCAGCAGTTTAGCGGGGAGGACTAGCGTAGACTACGAGCAGTACTTC,CASSLAGRTSVDYEQYF
TRBD1,TRBJ2-1,.,TRBV28,TGTGCCAGCAGCCTTCCCGGGACAGGGTACAATGAGCAGTTCTTC,CASSLPGTGYNEQFF
TRBD1,TRBJ2-1,few,TRBV7-9,TGTGCCAGCAGCCCAGGGGACAGGGGGCTGCATGAGCAGTTCTTC,CASSPGDRGLHEQFF
.,TRBJ1-5,many,TRBV2,TGTGCCAGCAAAGGGGAGGGCAATCAGCCCCAGCATTTT,CASKGEGNQPQHF
TRBD2,TRBJ2-7,.,TRBV30,TGTGCCTGCAGTCGGGGGGGGCCAAACCCCTACGAGCAGTACTTC,CACSRGGPNPYEQYF
TRBD1,TRBJ2-7,few,TRBV6-2/TRBV6-3,TGTGCCAGCAGCTACGGACAGGGGCGTAATGGGCTCTACGAGCAGTACTTC,CASSYGQGRNGLYEQYF
.,TRBJ1-1,many,TRBV19,TGTGCCAGTAGTATGATGCTGAACACTGAAGCTTTCTTT,CASSMMLNTEAFF
.,TRBJ2-5,.,TRBV5-1,TGCGCCAGCAGCCCCCTCGACAGAGAGACCCAGTACTTC,CASSPLDRETQYF
.,TRBJ2-1,many,TRBV12-3/TRBV12-4,TGTGCCAGCCTGACGTTTAATGAGCAGTTCTTC,CASLTFNEQFF